What follows is one TCR beta chain and its context. Its antigen is unknown. The data originate from a study of early T cells in non-severe SARS-CoV-2 infection. Study details: Sequencing was performed on bulk RNA from unsorted whole blood, leaving chains unpaired.

Unique molecular identifiers tagged individual cDNA molecules. TCRdb re-derived calls from the 5' RACE reads in MiXCR, one entry per CDR3 protein. Of roughly 100,000 distinct CDR3 sequences listed, around 14% are singletons. Study-level findings and limits: In VDJdb matching, anti-spike CD8 responses were favored while private and CD4 specificities went missing.

Specimen: whole blood. The receptor's source is an adult who was a healthcare worker with PCR-confirmed SARS-CoV-2 infection or an uninfected control (not recorded which).

For the CDR3, the DNA is TGTGCCAGCAGCCCATATGGACAGGGTTGGACCGGGGAGCTGTTTTTT. It encodes CASSPYGQGWTGELFF. This sequence joins TRBV11-2 and TRBJ2-2; the match to TRBD1 covers 8 bases. The ends lost 5 bases at V and 5 bases at J; junction bases unmatched: 10. The germline CDR1 and CDR2 sequences are SGHAT and FQNNGV. CDR3 size: 16 residues. Using reference TRBV11-2 and TRBJ2-2 for the parts outside the CDR3, the full variable domain is EAGVAQSPRYKIIEKRQSVAFWCNPISGHATLYWYQQILGQGPKLLIQFQNNGVVDDSQLPKDRFSAERLKGVDSTLKIQPAKLEDSAVYLCASSPYGQGWTGELFFGEGSRLTVL.